Sequencing of this T cell receptor (beta chain) was carried out in a study of brain T cells in children with intractable seizures. The table lists this clone with a count of one. Its antigen remains unidentified. Only cases whose brain tissue showed the highest T cell transcript signatures were sequenced. At least one anti-epileptic drug was given before surgery. Per the germline V gene, CDR1 is LNHDA and CDR2 is SQIVND (reference sequence). V gave up 4 bases and J gave up 5 bases; unmatched junction bases: 7. This CDR3 comprises 15 residues. Study-wide results and caveats: Pre- and post-surgery blood differed in depth, so pre-surgery absences may be undersampling. Patients' HCMV serostatus was unknown; virus specificity rests on CDR3 similarity alone.

The data were produced by immunoSEQ multiplex PCR, yet TCRdb's version contains in-frame clones alone and is incomplete. The sample lists some 41,000 clones, around 90% occurring once. This sequence originates from a girl aged 2-10 years with tuberous sclerosis and intractable seizures. This chain links TRBV19 with TRBJ2-1; 8 positions agree with TRBD1. This sample comprised peripheral blood, obtained at surgery. The CDR3 sequence is CASSTPGTGDNEQFF. The CDR3, as DNA: TGTGCCAGTAGTACCCCCGGGACAGGAGACAATGAGCAGTTCTTC.